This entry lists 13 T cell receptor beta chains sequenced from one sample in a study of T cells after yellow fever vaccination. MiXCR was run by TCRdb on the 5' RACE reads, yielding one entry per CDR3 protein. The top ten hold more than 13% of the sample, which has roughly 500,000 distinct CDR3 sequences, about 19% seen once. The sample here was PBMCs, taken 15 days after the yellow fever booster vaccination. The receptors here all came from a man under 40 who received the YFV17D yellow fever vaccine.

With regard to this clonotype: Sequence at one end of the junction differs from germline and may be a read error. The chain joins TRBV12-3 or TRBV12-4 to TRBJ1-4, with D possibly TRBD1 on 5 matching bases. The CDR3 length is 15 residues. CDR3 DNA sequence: TGTGCCAGCAGTTTTGCGGGGCAAACTAATGAAAAACTGTCTTTT. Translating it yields CASSFAGQTNEKLSF.

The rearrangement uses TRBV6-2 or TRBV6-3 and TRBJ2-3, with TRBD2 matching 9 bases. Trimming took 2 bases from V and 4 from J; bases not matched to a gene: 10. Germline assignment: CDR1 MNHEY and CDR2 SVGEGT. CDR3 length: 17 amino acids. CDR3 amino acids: CASSYGSTSGNPDTQYF. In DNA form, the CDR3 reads TGTGCCAGCAGTTACGGGTCGACTAGCGGAAACCCAGATACGCAGTATTTT.

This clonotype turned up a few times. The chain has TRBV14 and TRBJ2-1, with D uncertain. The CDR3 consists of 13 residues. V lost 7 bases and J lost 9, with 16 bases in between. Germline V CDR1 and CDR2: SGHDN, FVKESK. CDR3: CASTPWQSGEQFF. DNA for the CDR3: TGTGCCAGCACCCCGTGGCAGTCCGGTGAGCAGTTCTTC.

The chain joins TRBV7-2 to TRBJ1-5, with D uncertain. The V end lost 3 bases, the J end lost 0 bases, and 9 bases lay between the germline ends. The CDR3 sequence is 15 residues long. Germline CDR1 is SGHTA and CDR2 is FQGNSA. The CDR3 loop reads CASSFTSYSNQPQHF. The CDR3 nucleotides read TGTGCCAGCAGCTTCACCTCCTATAGCAATCAGCCCCAGCATTTT.

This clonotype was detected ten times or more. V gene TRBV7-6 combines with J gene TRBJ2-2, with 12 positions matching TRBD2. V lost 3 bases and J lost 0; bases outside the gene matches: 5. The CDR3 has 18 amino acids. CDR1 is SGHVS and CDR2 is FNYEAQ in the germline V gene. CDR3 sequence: CASSLLGLAGTNTGELFF. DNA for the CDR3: TGTGCCAGCAGCTTGCTCGGACTAGCGGGAACGAACACCGGGGAGCTGTTTTTT.

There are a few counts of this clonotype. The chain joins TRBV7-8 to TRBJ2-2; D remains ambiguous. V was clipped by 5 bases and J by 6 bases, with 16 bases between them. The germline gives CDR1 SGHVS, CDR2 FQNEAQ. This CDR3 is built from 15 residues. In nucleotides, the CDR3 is TGTGCCAGCAGCCAGACGACAAGGGTTCCCGGGGAGCTGTTTTTT. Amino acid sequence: CASSQTTRVPGELFF.

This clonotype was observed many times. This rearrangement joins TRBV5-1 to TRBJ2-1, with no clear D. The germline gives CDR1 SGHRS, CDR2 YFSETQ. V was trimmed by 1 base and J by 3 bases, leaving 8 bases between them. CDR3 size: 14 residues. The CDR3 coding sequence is TGCGCCAGCAGCTTGAACAGCTTCTACAATGAGCAGTTCTTC. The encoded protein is CASSLNSFYNEQFF.

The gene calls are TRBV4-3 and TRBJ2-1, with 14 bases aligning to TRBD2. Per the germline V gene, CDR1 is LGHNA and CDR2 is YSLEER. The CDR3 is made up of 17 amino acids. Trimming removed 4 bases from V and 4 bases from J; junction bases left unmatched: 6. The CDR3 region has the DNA TGCGCCAGCAGCCTCACCTGGACTAGCGGGGGGTACAATGAGCAGTTCTTC. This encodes CASSLTWTSGGYNEQFF.

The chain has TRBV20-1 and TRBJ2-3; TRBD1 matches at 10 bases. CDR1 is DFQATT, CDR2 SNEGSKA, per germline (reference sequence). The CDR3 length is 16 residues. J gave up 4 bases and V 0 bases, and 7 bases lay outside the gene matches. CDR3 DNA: TGCAGTGCTAGAGATCTGGGACAGGGGAGGCCAGATACGCAGTATTTT. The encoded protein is CSARDLGQGRPDTQYF.

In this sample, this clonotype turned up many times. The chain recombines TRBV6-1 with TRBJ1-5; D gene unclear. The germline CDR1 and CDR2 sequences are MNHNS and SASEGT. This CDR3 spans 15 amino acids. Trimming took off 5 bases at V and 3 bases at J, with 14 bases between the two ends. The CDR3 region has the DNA TGTGCCAGCAGTCCCCGGCGGGTCGCCAATCAGCCCCAGCATTTT. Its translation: CASSPRRVANQPQHF.

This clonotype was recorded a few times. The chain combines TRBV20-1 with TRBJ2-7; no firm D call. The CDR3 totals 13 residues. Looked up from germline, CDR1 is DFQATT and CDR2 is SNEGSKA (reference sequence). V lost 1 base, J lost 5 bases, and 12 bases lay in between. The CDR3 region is CSARAGPPNEQYF. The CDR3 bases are TGCAGTGCTAGAGCAGGACCCCCTAACGAGCAGTACTTC.

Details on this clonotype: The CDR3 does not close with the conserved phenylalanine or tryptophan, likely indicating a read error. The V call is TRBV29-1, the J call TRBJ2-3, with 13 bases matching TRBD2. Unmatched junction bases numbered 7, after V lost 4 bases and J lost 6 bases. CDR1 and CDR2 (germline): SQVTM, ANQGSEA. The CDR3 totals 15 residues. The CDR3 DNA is TGCAGCGTTGGAGGGACTAGCGGGATTAGGGATACGCAGTATTCT. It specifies CSVGGTSGIRDTQYS.

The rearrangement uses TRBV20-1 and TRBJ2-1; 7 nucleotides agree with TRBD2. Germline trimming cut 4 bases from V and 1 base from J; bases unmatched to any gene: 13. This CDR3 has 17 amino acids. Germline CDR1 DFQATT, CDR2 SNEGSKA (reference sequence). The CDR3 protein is CSANPEGLAVSYNEQFF. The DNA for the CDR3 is TGCAGTGCTAACCCCGAGGGGCTAGCGGTGTCCTACAATGAGCAGTTCTTC.